This T cell receptor (beta chain) is drawn from a study of identical twins. Study-wide results and limits: Invariant MAIT and iNKT cells may have partly biased zero-insertion analyses. Alpha sequences that were out-of-frame and twin-shared showed an excess of low generation probability. Insertions ran lower in abundant cord blood beta clonotypes, though not in memory repertoires. Models underestimated TCR alpha sharing (out-of-frame) in monozygotic twins.

The CDR3 sequence is 16 residues long. The germline gives CDR1 SGHDN, CDR2 FVKESK. Trimming took 4 bases from V and 4 from J, leaving 17 bases between them. Points on this clonotype: The antigen is not known.

TCRdb independently ran MiXCR on the 5' RACE reads; one entry per CDR3 protein. The data show around 1.7 million distinct CDR3 sequences, with around a third seen just once and roughly 0.3% held by the top ten. The TCR sequence derives from a newborn girl in good health. Sequencing was done on a sample of cord blood. The genes are TRBV14 and TRBJ2-1, with D perhaps TRBD1 (6 bases). The CDR3 DNA reads as TGTGCCAGCAGCCGCGGACAGCTTAACCTTTACAATGAGCAGTTCTTC. Its translation: CASSRGQLNLYNEQFF.